This T cell receptor beta chain was recorded in a study of blood T cell repertoires in COVID-19. The wider study: Samples taken during acute and convalescent COVID-19 were collected in the United States, Italy and Spain. Sample material is recorded as cDNA or gDNA derived from T cells, B-cell-depleted T cells, or PBMCs.

Germline values: CDR1 MNHNY, CDR2 SVGAGI (reference sequence). V trimming: 2 bases; J trimming: 4 bases; junction bases outside the gene matches: 8. This CDR3 is built from 16 residues. Clones were sequenced by immunoSEQ multiplex PCR, and TCRdb holds only the in-frame ones, with some missing. Of approximately 190,000 clones in the sample, around 86% were seen once. The source material was peripheral blood. J is TRBJ2-7 and V is TRBV6-6; 10 nucleotides match TRBD1. This clonotype was sampled from a woman in her thirties or forties with acute or convalescent COVID-19. CDR3 amino acids: CASSYGGTGDRYEQYF. CDR3 in DNA: TGTGCCAGCAGTTACGGGGGGACAGGGGATCGGTACGAGCAGTACTTC.